Listed below are T cell receptor beta chains from one sample, sequenced in a study of T cell responses to AZD1222 COVID-19 vaccine. Assay used: immunoSEQ multiplex PCR; TCRdb lists only in-frame clones, some missing. The sample has more than 80,000 clones, around 90% seen once; the top ten hold about 20%. Sample: peripheral blood, taken on day 0 of AZD1222 vaccination. These receptors were obtained from an adult in good health. Both conserved end residues are part of each CDR3. The D gene is left open where the match is weak. Size values are once, few and many counts, or a class for expanded clones, and some rows have none.

v_gene	j_gene	abundance	d_gene	CDR3nt	CDR3aa
TRBV5-1	TRBJ2-1	few	TRBD2	TGCGCCAGCAGCTTGGTTTTTGCGGGGGGACGCAATGAGCAGTTCTTC	CASSLVFAGGRNEQFF
TRBV3-1/TRBV3-2	TRBJ1-5	-	-	TGTGCCAGCAGCCAAGATAGTCCGGCAGGAATGGGCAATCAGCCCCAGCATTTT	CASSQDSPAGMGNQPQHF
TRBV12-3/TRBV12-4	TRBJ2-1	-	-	TGTGCCAGCAGTTTAATAGAATACAATGAGCAGTTCTTC	CASSLIEYNEQFF
TRBV2	TRBJ1-2	-	TRBD1	TGTGCCAGCAGGTCACAGGGGGACTATGGCTACACCTTC	CASRSQGDYGYTF
TRBV4-3	TRBJ2-7	-	-	TGCGCCAGCAGCCAAGATGAGGGTCCCTCAGGCGTGCAGTACTTC	CASSQDEGPSGVQYF
TRBV29-1	TRBJ1-2	once	-	TGCAGCGCCGAGGGAGACAACTATGGCTACACCTTC	CSAEGDNYGYTF
TRBV3-1/TRBV3-2	TRBJ2-5	-	-	TGTGCCAGCAGCCACCAGACTAGGAGCCAAGAGACCCAGTACTTC	CASSHQTRSQETQYF
TRBV7-3	TRBJ1-6	-	-	TGTGCCAGCAGTCAACAGGGCACAAATTCACCCCTCCACTTT	CASSQQGTNSPLHF
TRBV6-5	TRBJ2-7	-	-	TGTGCCAGCACGCGGGACAAGGGCTACGAGCAGTACTTC	CASTRDKGYEQYF
TRBV5-1	TRBJ1-4	-	-	TGCGCCAGCAGCGCAGGACAAGTTAATGAAAAACTGTTTTTT	CASSAGQVNEKLFF
TRBV18	TRBJ1-1	once	-	TGTGCCAGCTCACCTGGGGTAAGAGATACTGAAGCTTTCTTT	CASSPGVRDTEAFF
TRBV9	TRBJ2-3	-	-	TGTGCCAGCAGCGGGGGGCGGGCCGCAGATACGCAGTATTTT	CASSGGRAADTQYF
TRBV6-5	TRBJ2-1	-	-	TGTGCCAGCAGTTACGAGGACCGGTATAATGAGCAGTTCTTC	CASSYEDRYNEQFF
TRBV30	TRBJ1-2	-	-	TGTGCCTGGGAGGAGGGATTAGGCAGGGGCTATGGCTACACCTTC	CAWEEGLGRGYGYTF
TRBV11-2	TRBJ2-2	-	-	TGTGCCAGCAGCGGGGGGACAAGTCTGTACACCGGGGAGCTGTTTTTT	CASSGGTSLYTGELFF
TRBV27	TRBJ1-2	-	-	TGTGCCAGCAGTGGTCGGGACTCCCGACCCTATGGCTACACCTTC	CASSGRDSRPYGYTF
TRBV29-1	TRBJ1-3	few	TRBD1	TGCAGCGTTTCCGGGACAGAAAGCTCTGGAAACACCATATATTTT	CSVSGTESSGNTIYF
TRBV6-6	TRBJ1-1	-	-	TGTGCCAGCACTAACGTAGGGTTTACTGAAGCTTTCTTT	CASTNVGFTEAFF
TRBV6-5	TRBJ2-5	-	TRBD2	TGTGCCAGCAGTTCCTCCGGACTAGTGCGGGAGACCCAGTACTTC	CASSSSGLVRETQYF
TRBV6-2/TRBV6-3	TRBJ2-3	-	-	TGTGCCAGCAGCCCCCGGATGGATACGCAGTATTTT	CASSPRMDTQYF
TRBV3-1/TRBV3-2	TRBJ1-2	-	TRBD1	TGTGCCAGCAGCCAAGATTGGGACAGGGGTAACTATGGCTACACCTTC	CASSQDWDRGNYGYTF
TRBV7-2	TRBJ2-3	once	TRBD2	TGTGCCAGCAGTCGTTACTTACTAGCGGGGGTTAGCACAGATACGCAGTATTTT	CASSRYLLAGVSTDTQYF
TRBV7-6	TRBJ1-1	-	TRBD1	TGTGCCAGCAGCCTCGGACAGGGGACTAACACTGAAGCTTTCTTT	CASSLGQGTNTEAFF
TRBV5-8	TRBJ1-1	-	-	TGTGCCAGCAGCTTAGGCAGGGGCCCTGAAGCTTTCTTT	CASSLGRGPEAFF
TRBV6-5	TRBJ2-5	once	TRBD1	TGTGCCAGCAGCGGACAGGGCCTATTAGAGACCCAGTACTTC	CASSGQGLLETQYF
TRBV5-6	TRBJ1-5	-	-	TGTGCCAGCAGCTTTCAAGGGGTCAATCAGCCCCAGCATTTT	CASSFQGVNQPQHF
TRBV15	TRBJ1-5	-	-	TGTGCCACGAAGAACGGCCACTTTTTGTATCAGCCCCAGCATTTT	CATKNGHFLYQPQHF
TRBV7-2	TRBJ1-6	-	TRBD1	TGTGCCAGCAGCTCGGGACAGCCCCTCTCGGCCCTCCACTTT	CASSSGQPLSALHF
TRBV5-4	TRBJ2-3	few	-	TGTGCCAGCAGCCAGCCCAGTTTCGCAGATACGCAGTATTTT	CASSQPSFADTQYF
TRBV7-2	TRBJ2-1	-	-	TGTGCCAGCAGCCCCCTATCGGCCCAGGGCGAGCAGTTCTTC	CASSPLSAQGEQFF
TRBV6-4	TRBJ2-2	-	-	TGTGCCAGCAGCTCCGAAGAGAACACCGGGGAGCTGTTTTTT	CASSSEENTGELFF
TRBV7-6	TRBJ2-5	many	-	TGTGCCAGCAGCCAGGGGGAGACCCAGTACTTC	CASSQGETQYF
TRBV5-4	TRBJ1-1	-	-	TGTGCCAGCAGCCTACCTACAGGGCGTATCACTGAAGCTTTCTTT	CASSLPTGRITEAFF
TRBV6-1	TRBJ2-3	-	TRBD2	TGTGCCAGCAGTGAATGGCGGGGGGGCGGCACAGATACGCAGTATTTT	CASSEWRGGGTDTQYF
TRBV4-3	TRBJ2-2	-	-	TGCGCCAGCAGCCAAGATCTCTCGAGGCAAGCCGGGGAGCTGTTTTTT	CASSQDLSRQAGELFF
TRBV3-1/TRBV3-2	TRBJ1-2	-	TRBD1	TGTGCCAGCAGCCAAGAGGCGACAGGGGCCTCAGGTTACACCTTC	CASSQEATGASGYTF